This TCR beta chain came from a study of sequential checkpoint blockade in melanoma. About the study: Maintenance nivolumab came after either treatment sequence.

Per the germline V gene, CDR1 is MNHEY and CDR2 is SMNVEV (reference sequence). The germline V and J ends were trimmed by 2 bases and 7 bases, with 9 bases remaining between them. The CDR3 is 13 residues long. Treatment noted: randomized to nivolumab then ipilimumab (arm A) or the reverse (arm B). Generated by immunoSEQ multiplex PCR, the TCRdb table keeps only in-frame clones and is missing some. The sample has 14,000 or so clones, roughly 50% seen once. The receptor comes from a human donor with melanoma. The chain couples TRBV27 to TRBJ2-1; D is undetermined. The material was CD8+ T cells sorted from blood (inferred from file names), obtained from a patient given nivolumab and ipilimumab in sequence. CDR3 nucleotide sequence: TGTGCCAGCAGTTTAGGAGCTTCGAATGAGCAGTTCTTC. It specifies CASSLGASNEQFF.